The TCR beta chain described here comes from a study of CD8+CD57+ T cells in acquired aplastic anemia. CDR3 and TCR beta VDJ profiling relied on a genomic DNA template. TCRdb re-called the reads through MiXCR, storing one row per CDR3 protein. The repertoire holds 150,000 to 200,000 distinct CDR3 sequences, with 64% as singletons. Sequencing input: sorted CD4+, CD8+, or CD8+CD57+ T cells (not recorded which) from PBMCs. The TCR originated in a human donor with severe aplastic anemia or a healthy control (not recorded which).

This CDR3 reads CASSSGTGAGYTF. The CDR3 DNA sequence: TGTGCCAGCAGCTCCGGGACAGGTGCGGGCTACACCTTC. This sequence joins TRBV7-3 and TRBJ1-2, with TRBD1 matching 8 bases. V shed 4 bases and J 8 bases; nucleotides not matched to a gene: 6. From germline, CDR1 is SGHTA and CDR2 FQGTGA. This CDR3 has 13 residues.